This passage covers 11 T cell receptor beta chains from one sample sequenced in a study of T-cell reconstitution after alpha-beta-depleted transplantation in children. Unique molecular identifiers were used to barcode this TCRbeta library. Via MiXCR, TCRdb re-called the PCR reads, giving one row per CDR3 protein. This sample has around 60,000 distinct CDR3 sequences, with 44% found just once. This specimen was PBMCs, mostly from graft donor cells, taken 360 days after TCRalphabeta/CD19-depleted stem cell transplant. These receptors were obtained from a male patient between 10 and 17 years old who had a stem cell transplant for acute lymphoblastic leukemia, so the T cells may come from the graft donor.

This clonotype was counted a few times. This chain joins TRBV7-3 and TRBJ2-7; weak D call: TRBD2 (6 bases). Germline CDR1 is SGHTA and CDR2 is FQGTGA. The CDR3 contains 14 residues. V shed 2 bases and J shed 6 bases, with 14 bases lying between them. The DNA for the CDR3 is TGTGCCAGCAGCTTAGGAACTAGCAACGGCGAGCAGTACTTC. Its protein is CASSLGTSNGEQYF.

The chain employs TRBV10-3 and TRBJ2-2, with a weak D call TRBD1 (6 bases). The CDR3 contains 17 residues. Looked up from germline, CDR1 is ENHRY and CDR2 is SYGVKD. V was cut by 3 bases and J by 3 bases, with 17 bases left in between. In DNA form, the CDR3 reads TGTGCCATCAGTGAAAGTTGGGGGCATACGGACACCGGGGAGCTGTTTTTT. Protein: CAISESWGHTDTGELFF.

CDR3 amino acids: CSVETSGSTDTQYF. Written as DNA, the CDR3 is TGCAGCGTTGAGACTAGCGGGAGCACAGATACGCAGTATTTT. The chain links TRBV29-1 to TRBJ2-3; 10 bases map to TRBD2. The germline gives CDR1 SQVTM, CDR2 ANQGSEA. V lost 3 bases, J lost 0 bases, and 0 bases stayed unmatched. The CDR3 contains 14 residues.

The CDR3 sequence: CASSFPSTGGNEQFF. The CDR3 bases are TGTGCCAGCAGTTTCCCTTCAACAGGGGGAAATGAGCAGTTCTTC. The gene calls are TRBV12-3 or TRBV12-4 and TRBJ2-1; 8 bases match TRBD1. V was clipped by 3 bases and J by 7 bases; unmatched bases: 8. There are 15 residues in the CDR3.

This chain joins TRBV5-1 and TRBJ2-3; D is tentatively TRBD1 or TRBD2 (5 bases each). The CDR3 runs 14 residues. In germline, CDR1 is SGHRS, CDR2 YFSETQ. The V end was cut by 0 bases, the J end by 9 bases, with 14 bases between. Written as DNA, the CDR3 is TGCGCCAGCAGCTTGGGCCGGGACGACGCAACGCAGTATTTT. This codes for CASSLGRDDATQYF.

This clonotype was recorded a few times. The rearrangement links TRBV29-1 to TRBJ2-1; 7 nucleotides line up with TRBD1. This CDR3 has 14 amino acids. The germline V gene encodes CDR1 SQVTM and CDR2 ANQGSEA. Germline trimming cut 7 bases from V and 0 bases from J; bases unmatched to any gene: 6. Written as DNA, the CDR3 is TGCAGCGCAAGGGACAGACGCTCCTACAATGAGCAGTTCTTC. As protein: CSARDRRSYNEQFF.

The genes are TRBV5-1 and TRBJ2-1, with D perhaps TRBD2 (5 bases). Per germline, CDR1 SGHRS and CDR2 YFSETQ. The length of the CDR3 is 14 residues. Trimming pared 3 bases from V and 6 bases from J, leaving 13 bases between. CDR3 protein: CASSSLLGGNEQFF. CDR3 coding DNA: TGCGCCAGCAGCTCATTACTAGGAGGCAATGAGCAGTTCTTC. Based on the CDR3 plus reference TRBV5-1 and TRBJ2-1, the full variable domain is KAGVTQTPRYLIKTRGQQVTLSCSPISGHRSVSWYQQTPGQGLQFLFEYFSETQRNKGNFPGRFSGRQFSNSRSEMNVSTLELGDSALYLCASSSLLGGNEQFFGPGTRLTVL.

This chain connects TRBV11-2 to TRBJ1-1, with D possibly TRBD1 on 5 matching bases. Germline values: CDR1 SGHAT, CDR2 FQNNGV. V was trimmed by 5 bases and J by 10 bases, leaving 11 bases between them. The CDR3 has 11 amino acids. The CDR3 is CASSGTAGAFF. The CDR3 DNA sequence: TGTGCCAGCAGCGGGACGGCGGGAGCTTTCTTT.

The V gene is TRBV9, the J gene TRBJ2-7, with TRBD2 as a possible D gene (6 bases). Trimming took off 0 bases at V and 5 bases at J, with 15 bases between the two ends. The germline V gene encodes CDR1 SGDLS and CDR2 YYNGEE. This CDR3 spans 15 amino acids. DNA for the CDR3: TGTGCCAGCAGCGTAGCTCCGGGGGAGACCGACGAGCAGTACTTC. Residues: CASSVAPGETDEQYF.

Regarding this clonotype: Compared with germline, one end of the junction differs, possibly owing to a read error. The genes are TRBV10-2 and TRBJ2-1; possibly TRBD1 for D (6 bases). CDR3 size: 15 residues. Germline assignment: CDR1 WSHSY and CDR2 SAAADI. The CDR3 reads CTSSESRGPYNEQFF. CDR3 nucleotide sequence: TGCACCAGCAGTGAGTCCAGGGGACCCTACAATGAGCAGTTCTTC.

V and J are TRBV3-1 and TRBJ2-1; TRBD2 aligns across 12 bases. Trimming cost V 4 bases and J 7 bases; bases outside gene matches: 8. Germline V gene lookup returns CDR1 LGHDT and CDR2 YNNKEL (reference sequence). The CDR3 extends over 16 amino acids. The CDR3 sequence: CASSLQGLAGSNEQFF. The CDR3 bases are TGTGCCAGCAGCCTGCAGGGACTAGCGGGTAGTAATGAGCAGTTCTTC.